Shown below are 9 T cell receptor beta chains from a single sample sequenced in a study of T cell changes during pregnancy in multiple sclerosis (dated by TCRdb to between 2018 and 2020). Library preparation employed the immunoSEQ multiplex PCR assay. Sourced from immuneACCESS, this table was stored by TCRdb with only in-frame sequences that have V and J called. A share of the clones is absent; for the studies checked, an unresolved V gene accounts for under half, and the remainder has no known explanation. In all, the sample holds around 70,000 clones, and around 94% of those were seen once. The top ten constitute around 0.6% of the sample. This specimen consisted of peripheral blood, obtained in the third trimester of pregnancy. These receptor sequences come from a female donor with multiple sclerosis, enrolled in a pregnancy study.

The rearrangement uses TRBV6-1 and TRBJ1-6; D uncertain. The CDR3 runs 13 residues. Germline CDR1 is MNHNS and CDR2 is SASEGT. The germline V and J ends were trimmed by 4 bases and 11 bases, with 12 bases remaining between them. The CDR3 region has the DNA TGTGCCAGCAGTGGCCGGGAGTGGGCACCCCTCCACTTT. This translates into CASSGREWAPLHF.

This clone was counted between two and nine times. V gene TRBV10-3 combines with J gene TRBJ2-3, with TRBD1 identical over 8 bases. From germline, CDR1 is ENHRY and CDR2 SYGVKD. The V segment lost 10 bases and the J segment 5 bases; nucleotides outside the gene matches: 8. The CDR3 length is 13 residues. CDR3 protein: CASQTGVGDTQYF. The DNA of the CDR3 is TGTGCCAGCCAGACAGGGGTAGGAGATACGCAGTATTTT.

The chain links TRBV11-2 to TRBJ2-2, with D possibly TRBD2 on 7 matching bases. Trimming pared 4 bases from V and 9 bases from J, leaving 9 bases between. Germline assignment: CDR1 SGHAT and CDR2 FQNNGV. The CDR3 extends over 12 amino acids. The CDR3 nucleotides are TGTGCCAGCAGCTCGGGGGGCAGGGAGCTGTTTTTT. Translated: CASSSGGRELFF.

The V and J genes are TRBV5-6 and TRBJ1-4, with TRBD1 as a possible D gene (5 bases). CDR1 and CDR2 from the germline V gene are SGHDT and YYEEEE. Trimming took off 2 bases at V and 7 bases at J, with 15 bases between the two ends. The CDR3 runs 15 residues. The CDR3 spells CASSFVRRDGEKLFF. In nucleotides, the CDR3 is TGTGCCAGCAGCTTCGTTCGCAGGGATGGTGAAAAACTGTTTTTT. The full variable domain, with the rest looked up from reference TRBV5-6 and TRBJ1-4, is DAGVTQSPTHLIKTRGQQVTLRCSPKSGHDTVSWYQQALGQGPQFIFQYYEEEERQRGNFPDRFSGHQFPNYSSELNVNALLLGDSALYLCASSFVRRDGEKLFFGSGTQLSVL.

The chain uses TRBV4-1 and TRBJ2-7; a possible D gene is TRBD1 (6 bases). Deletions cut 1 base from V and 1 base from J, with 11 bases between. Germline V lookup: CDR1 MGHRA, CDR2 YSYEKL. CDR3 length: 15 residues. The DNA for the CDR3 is TGCGCCAGCAGCCAAGTCTCTAGGGGGTCCTACGAGCAGTACTTC. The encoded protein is CASSQVSRGSYEQYF.

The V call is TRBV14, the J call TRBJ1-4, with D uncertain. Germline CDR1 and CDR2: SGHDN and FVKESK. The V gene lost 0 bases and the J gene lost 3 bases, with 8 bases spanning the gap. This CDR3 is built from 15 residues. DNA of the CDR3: TGTGCCAGCAGCCAAGACCGCGGATCTAATGAAAAACTGTTTTTT. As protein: CASSQDRGSNEKLFF.

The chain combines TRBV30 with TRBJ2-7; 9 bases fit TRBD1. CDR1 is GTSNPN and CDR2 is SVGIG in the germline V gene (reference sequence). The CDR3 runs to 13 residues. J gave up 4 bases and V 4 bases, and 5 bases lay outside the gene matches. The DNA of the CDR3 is TGTGCCTGGAACCCGGGACAGGGATACGAGCAGTACTTC. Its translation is CAWNPGQGYEQYF. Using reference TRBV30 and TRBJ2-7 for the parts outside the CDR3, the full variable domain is SQTIHQWPATLVQPVGSPLSLECTVEGTSNPNLYWYRQAAGRGLQLLFYSVGIGQISSEVPQNLSASRPQDRQFILSSKKLLLSDSGFYLCAWNPGQGYEQYFGPGTRLTVT.

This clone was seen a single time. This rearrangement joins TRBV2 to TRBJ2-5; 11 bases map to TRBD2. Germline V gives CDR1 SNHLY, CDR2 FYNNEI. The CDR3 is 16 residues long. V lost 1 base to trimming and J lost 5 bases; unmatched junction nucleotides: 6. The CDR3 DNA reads TGTGCCAGCAGTGAAGGGGCTAGCGGGGGGATTGAGACCCAGTACTTC. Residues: CASSEGASGGIETQYF.

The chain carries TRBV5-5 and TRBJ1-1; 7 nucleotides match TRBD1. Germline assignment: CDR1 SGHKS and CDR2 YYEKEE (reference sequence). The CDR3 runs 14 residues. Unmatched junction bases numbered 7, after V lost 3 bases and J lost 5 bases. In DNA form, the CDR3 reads TGTGCCAGCAGCTATACAGGGGTTGGGACTGAAGCTTTCTTT. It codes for CASSYTGVGTEAFF.